The 3 T cell receptor beta chains below come from one sample, sequenced in a study of cytomegalovirus exposure and HLA in healthy donors. Generated by immunoSEQ multiplex PCR, the TCRdb table keeps only in-frame clones and is missing some. This table has about 160,000 clones, roughly 89% appearing once. The sequenced sample was PBMCs. The receptors shown here come from a man aged 18 to 29 in good health and CMV-seropositive.

The chain uses TRBV7-3 and TRBJ2-5; D is perhaps TRBD1 (5 bases). Germline V gives CDR1 SGHTA, CDR2 FQGTGA. The CDR3 runs 15 residues. V gave up 5 bases and J gave up 8 bases, with 21 bases separating them. In DNA form, the CDR3 reads TGTGCCAGCAGCCGTGACGCAGGGCCTTATGAAACCCAGTACTTC. This sequence encodes CASSRDAGPYETQYF.

This clone appeared once. V usage is TRBV19 and J usage is TRBJ2-1, with TRBD2 matching 8 bases. The junction had 7 bases not matched to a gene; V was cut back by 5 bases and J by 4 bases. The CDR3 has 15 residues. Germline values: CDR1 LNHDA, CDR2 SQIVND (reference sequence). In nucleotides, the CDR3 is TGTGCCAGTAGTGCCTGGACTAGCCGTTACAATGAGCAGTTCTTC. Protein: CASSAWTSRYNEQFF.

The J gene is TRBJ2-7, the V gene TRBV7-3; 7 bases are a match to TRBD2. The junction had 8 bases not matched to a gene; V was cut back by 5 bases and J by 4 bases. The CDR3 has 14 residues. Germline V lookup: CDR1 SGHTA, CDR2 FQGTGA. The CDR3 here is CASSPGSGGYEQYF. CDR3 nucleotides: TGTGCCAGCAGCCCTGGATCCGGGGGGTACGAGCAGTACTTC.